These 22 T cell receptor beta chains came from one sample sequenced in a study of control samples from healthy donors and cancer patients. This table comes from immunoSEQ multiplex PCR, and its TCRdb copy is limited to in-frame clones, with some not included. The sample includes 55,000 to 80,000 clones, approximately 89% of them seen just once. The sequenced sample was PBMCs. All receptors come from a man aged 55 to 69 with colorectal cancer.

This chain uses TRBV4-2 with TRBJ2-3; TRBD2 matches 9 bases. The V gene's germline CDR1 is LGHNA and CDR2 YNFKEQ. The CDR3 has 15 residues. V trimming: 1 base; J trimming: 6 bases; junction bases outside the gene matches: 5. The DNA for the CDR3 is TGTGCCAGCAGCCAAGGTAGCGGGGGCGATGATACGCAGTATTTT. Protein sequence: CASSQGSGGDDTQYF.

This clone has only one observation. The gene calls are TRBV10-2 and TRBJ1-6; D is ambiguous. This CDR3 is built from 15 residues. In germline, CDR1 is WSHSY, CDR2 SAAADI. Trimming removed 0 bases from V and 10 bases from J, with 13 bases in between. The DNA for the CDR3 is TGCGCCAGCAGTGAGTCCTCTATTTTAGAATCACCCCTCCACTTT. Translating gives CASSESSILESPLHF.

The V gene is TRBV3-1 (or the pseudogene TRBV3-2), the J gene TRBJ2-7, with D unresolved. CDR3 length: 14 residues. In germline, CDR1 is LGHDT, CDR2 YNNKEL (reference sequence). The V end was cut by 3 bases, the J end by 7 bases, with 16 bases between. The CDR3 coding sequence is TGTGCCAGCAGCCAGTTCATCGAGAAAACGGAGCAGTACTTC. It translates to CASSQFIEKTEQYF.

The count of this clone is one. The rearrangement links TRBV6-5 to TRBJ2-7, with TRBD1 matching over 9 bases. Germline lookup yields CDR1 MNHEY and CDR2 SVGAGI. The CDR3 spans 13 residues. With V trimmed by 5 bases and J by 5 bases, 4 bases remained unmatched. The CDR3 DNA reads TGTGCCAGCAGTCCCGGGACAGGGCACGAGCAGTACTTC. Amino acids: CASSPGTGHEQYF.

The chain carries TRBV10-1 and TRBJ2-3, with 10 bases aligning to TRBD2. Germline V gene data show CDR1 as WNHNN and CDR2 as SYGVQD (reference sequence). Losses at the gene ends were 3 bases for V and 5 bases for J; bases not matched to a gene: 8. The CDR3 has 16 amino acids. The CDR3 DNA reads TGCGCCAGCAGTGATCAGCGGGGGGGCCGATTAGATACGCAGTATTTT. It is translated as CASSDQRGGRLDTQYF.

The gene calls are TRBV5-1 and TRBJ1-1, with TRBD1 matching 7 bases. J was trimmed by 8 bases and V by 0 bases; bases with no gene match: 13. Germline CDR1 reads SGHRS; CDR2 reads YFSETQ. The CDR3 runs 16 residues. The CDR3 region is CASSLGQGRPTSEAFF. The CDR3 region has the DNA TGCGCCAGCAGCTTGGGACAGGGTCGTCCCACAAGCGAAGCTTTCTTT.

This clone has only one observation. The chain has TRBV11-2 and TRBJ2-1; D gene uncertain. The germline V gene encodes CDR1 SGHAT and CDR2 FQNNGV. CDR3 length: 12 residues. Trimming removed 0 bases at V and 10 bases at J, with 7 bases between. The chain's CDR3 is CASSLDTQEQFF. The CDR3 bases are TGTGCCAGCAGCTTAGATACTCAAGAGCAGTTCTTC. The whole variable domain, filled in from reference TRBV11-2 and TRBJ2-1, reads EAGVAQSPRYKIIEKRQSVAFWCNPISGHATLYWYQQILGQGPKLLIQFQNNGVVDDSQLPKDRFSAERLKGVDSTLKIQPAKLEDSAVYLCASSLDTQEQFFGPGTRLTVL.

J is TRBJ2-1 and V is TRBV4-2, with unresolved D. Germline V gene sequence: CDR1 LGHNA, CDR2 YNFKEQ. The CDR3 runs 15 residues. V was pared by 2 bases and J by 7 bases, with 15 bases between. The CDR3: CASSQTILVVNEQFF. The CDR3, as DNA: TGTGCCAGCAGCCAAACTATCTTGGTTGTAAATGAGCAGTTCTTC.

This clone appeared a few times. V and J are TRBV6-5 and TRBJ1-1; 8 positions match TRBD1. V was pared by 4 bases and J by 1 base, with 5 bases of the junction left unmatched. Germline lookup yields CDR1 MNHEY and CDR2 SVGAGI. CDR3 length: 15 residues. CDR3 sequence (DNA): TGTGCCAGCAGTTTTCGACAGGGGAGGAACACTGAAGCTTTCTTT. Its translation is CASSFRQGRNTEAFF.

The chain recombines TRBV6-5 with TRBJ2-1; D is unclear. Trimming pared 6 bases from V and 0 bases from J, leaving 6 bases between. This CDR3 has 13 residues. Germline values: CDR1 MNHEY, CDR2 SVGAGI. CDR3 in DNA: TGTGCCAGCAGCCCCGTCTCCTACAATGAGCAGTTCTTC. This sequence encodes CASSPVSYNEQFF.

This rearrangement joins TRBV28 to TRBJ1-3; a weak D match, TRBD1 (6 bases). Germline V gene lookup returns CDR1 MDHEN and CDR2 SYDVKM. The CDR3 is 14 residues long. Trimming left V 4 bases short and J 0 bases short, with 7 bases between. CDR3 sequence: CASSSQGSGNTIYF. The CDR3 DNA is TGTGCCAGCAGTTCACAGGGCTCTGGAAACACCATATATTTT.

This clone was seen only once. CDR3 coding DNA: TGTGCCAGCAGCGCGGGGGTCGAGGGCAATGAGCAGTTCTTC. Its protein product is CASSAGVEGNEQFF. The chain is built from TRBV9 and TRBJ2-1; D perhaps matches TRBD2 (6 bases). CDR1 SGDLS and CDR2 YYNGEE come from the germline V gene. The CDR3 is 14 amino acids. Trimming took off 3 bases at V and 6 bases at J, with 13 bases between the two ends.

This clone has just a few counts. The chain links TRBV5-1 to TRBJ1-2; the D gene is possibly TRBD1 (6 bases). CDR1 is SGHRS, CDR2 YFSETQ, per germline. This CDR3 region has 15 residues. The V end lost 4 bases, the J end lost 7 bases, and 20 bases lay between the germline ends. The DNA for the CDR3 is TGCGCCAGCAGCCAGGACAGTCCGACTCGCGGTGGCTACACCTTC. As protein: CASSQDSPTRGGYTF.

In nucleotides, the CDR3 is TGTGCCAGCTCCCCCGGACAGGGCGATAATTCACCCCTCCACTTT. Translating it yields CASSPGQGDNSPLHF. The chain employs TRBV18 and TRBJ1-6; 8 nucleotides match TRBD1. This CDR3 has 15 residues. V was clipped by 6 bases and J by 5 bases; unmatched bases: 6. CDR1 is KGHSH, CDR2 LQKENI, per germline. Full variable domain (missing parts from reference TRBV18 and TRBJ1-6): NAGVMQNPRHLVRRRGQEARLRCSPMKGHSHVYWYRQLPEEGLKFMVYLQKENIIDESGMPKERFSAEFPKEGPSILRIQQVVRGDSAAYFCASSPGQGDNSPLHFGNGTRLTVT.

A single count supports this clone. This rearrangement joins TRBV10-3 to TRBJ2-7; D is possibly TRBD2 (5 bases). Looked up from germline, CDR1 is ENHRY and CDR2 is SYGVKD. Trimming took off 5 bases at V and 7 bases at J, with 12 bases between the two ends. CDR3 length equals 12 residues. The chain's CDR3 is CAISPGLGEQYF. CDR3 nucleotide sequence: TGTGCCATCAGTCCGGGGTTGGGGGAGCAGTACTTC.

The rearrangement uses TRBV5-1 and TRBJ1-4, with 7 bases identical to TRBD1. The CDR3 loop spans 15 amino acids. J was trimmed by 7 bases and V by 4 bases; bases with no gene match: 10. Germline CDR1 reads SGHRS; CDR2 reads YFSETQ. The CDR3: CASSPLQGSSEKLFF. The CDR3 nucleotides read TGCGCCAGCAGCCCACTACAGGGGTCGAGTGAAAAACTGTTTTTT.

The chain uses TRBV28 and TRBJ1-2, with TRBD1 matching 7 bases. Germline assignment: CDR1 MDHEN and CDR2 SYDVKM. Losses at the gene ends were 9 bases for V and 3 bases for J; bases not matched to a gene: 13. The CDR3 is made up of 15 amino acids. The CDR3 DNA is TGTGCCAGTCTTCAAGGGGGCGCGGTTGACTATGGCTACACCTTC. Amino acids: CASLQGGAVDYGYTF.

This clone was seen a single time. This sequence joins TRBV7-9 and TRBJ2-3; D remains unclear. The CDR3 covers 13 residues. Trimming pared 7 bases from V and 1 base from J, leaving 9 bases between. Germline CDR1 and CDR2: SEHNR and FQNEAQ (reference sequence). CDR3 residues: CASTKVRTDTQYF. The CDR3 coding sequence is TGTGCCAGCACCAAAGTTCGCACAGATACGCAGTATTTT.

The chain is built from TRBV23-1 and TRBJ2-3; 7 bases agree with TRBD1. TRBV23-1 is reported as an ORF; its role is uncertain. J lost 4 bases, V lost 6 bases, and 13 bases had no gene match. There are 16 residues in the CDR3. CDR3 amino acids: CASSIDRQGVADTQYF. The DNA for the CDR3 is TGCGCCAGCAGCATAGACCGACAGGGAGTGGCAGATACGCAGTATTTT.

In this sample, this clone turned up once. The V call is TRBV18, the J call TRBJ1-1, with TRBD1 matching over 7 bases. This CDR3 spans 15 amino acids. The V gene end was trimmed by 2 bases and the J gene end by 6 bases; junction bases not matched to a gene: 9. The germline V gene encodes CDR1 KGHSH and CDR2 LQKENI. The CDR3 coding sequence is TGTGCCAGCTCACCAGACAGGGCGAGATCGCCTGAAGCTTTCTTT. Translated, it gives CASSPDRARSPEAFF.

This clone came up once. This chain connects TRBV5-6 to TRBJ2-7, with TRBD1 as a possible D gene (5 bases). V lost 5 bases, J lost 1 base, and 13 bases lay in between. Germline V gene data show CDR1 as SGHDT and CDR2 as YYEEEE. The CDR3 contains 14 residues. The DNA for the CDR3 is TGTGCCAGCAGTCCCCAGGGTCAGTCCTACGAGCAGTACTTC. Its translation is CASSPQGQSYEQYF.

This clone has just one count. The J gene is TRBJ1-2, the V gene TRBV5-1; no reliable D call. The CDR3 extends over 13 amino acids. V was pared by 0 bases and J by 6 bases, with 9 bases between. Germline lookup yields CDR1 SGHRS and CDR2 YFSETQ. The CDR3 sequence: CASSLVVSDGYTF. The CDR3 DNA is TGCGCCAGCAGCTTGGTCGTGAGTGATGGCTACACCTTC.